Below, 2 T cell receptor beta chains from the same sample are listed, as sequenced in a study of T-cell reconstitution after alpha-beta-depleted transplantation in children. Construction of the TCRbeta library involved unique molecular identifiers. TCRdb reprocessed the PCR reads with MiXCR, giving one entry per CDR3 protein. The repertoire holds about 580,000 distinct CDR3 sequences, with more than 20% as singletons. The sample was PBMCs, mostly from graft donor cells, taken 360 days after TCRalphabeta/CD19-depleted stem cell transplant. The receptors stem from a boy in the first two years of life who had a stem cell transplant for acute myeloid leukemia, so the T cells may come from the graft donor.

This rearrangement joins TRBV20-1 to TRBJ2-2; perhaps D is TRBD1 or TRBD2 (5 bases each). The CDR3 is 15 amino acids. V was cut by 3 bases and J by 8 bases, with 19 bases left in between. Germline values: CDR1 DFQATT, CDR2 SNEGSKA (reference sequence). The chain's CDR3 is CSARLGTTPRGELFF. The CDR3, as DNA: TGCAGTGCTAGGTTGGGGACGACGCCAAGAGGGGAGCTGTTTTTT.

A few counts support this clonotype. This rearrangement joins TRBV6-5 to TRBJ1-1; no definite D call. CDR1 and CDR2 from the germline V gene are MNHEY and SVGAGI. Deletions cut 7 bases from V and 1 base from J, with 10 bases between. This CDR3 is 13 amino acids long. The CDR3, as DNA: TGTGCCAGCACTCAGTCGGCGAACACTGAAGCTTTCTTT. Its protein product is CASTQSANTEAFF.